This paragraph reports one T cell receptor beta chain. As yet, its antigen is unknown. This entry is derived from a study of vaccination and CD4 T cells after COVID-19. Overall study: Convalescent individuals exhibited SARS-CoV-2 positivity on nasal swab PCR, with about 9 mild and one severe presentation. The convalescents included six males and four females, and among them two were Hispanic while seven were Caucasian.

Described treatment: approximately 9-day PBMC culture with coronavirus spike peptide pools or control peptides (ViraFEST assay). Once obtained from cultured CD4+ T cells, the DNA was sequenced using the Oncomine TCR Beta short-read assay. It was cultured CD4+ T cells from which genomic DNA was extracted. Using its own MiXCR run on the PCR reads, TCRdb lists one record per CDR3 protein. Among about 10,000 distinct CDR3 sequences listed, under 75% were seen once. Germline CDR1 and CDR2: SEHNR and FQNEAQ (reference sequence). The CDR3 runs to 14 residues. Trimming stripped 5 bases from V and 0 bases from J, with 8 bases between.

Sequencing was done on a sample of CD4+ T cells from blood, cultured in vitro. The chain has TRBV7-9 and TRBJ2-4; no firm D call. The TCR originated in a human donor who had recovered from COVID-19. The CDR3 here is CASSPPVAKNIQYF. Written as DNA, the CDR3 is TGTGCCAGCAGCCCCCCAGTAGCCAAAAACATTCAGTACTTC.